This is a list of T cell receptor beta chains from one sample in a study of CD8 T cells in ankylosing spondylitis. Via MiXCR, TCRdb re-called the 5' RACE reads, giving one row per CDR3 protein. The table records around 480,000 distinct CDR3 sequences, over 15% of them present only once. Sequenced: blood, either unsorted or a sorted T cell fraction (not recorded which). These receptors originate from a male donor with ankylosing spondylitis. Both conserved end residues are part of each CDR3. A D gene is named only where the DNA matches it firmly. Size is stated for part of the rows, as once, few or many counts, or as a class when the clone is expanded.

d_call clone_size j_call v_call cdr3_aa
TRBD1 many TRBJ1-2 TRBV5-1 CASSLAPGQGQGSYGYTF
TRBD2 NA TRBJ2-1 TRBV5-1 CASNLAGVSYNEQFF
NA few TRBJ1-5 TRBV15 CATSSKVSNQPQHF
NA few TRBJ2-7 TRBV7-2 CASTPDPLRDEQYF
TRBD2 few TRBJ2-7 TRBV28 CASSSRLAAGVGLEQYF
NA NA TRBJ2-7 TRBV3-1 CASSQDREEQPYEQYF
NA few TRBJ1-2 TRBV3-1 CASSQDSPRVSGYTF
TRBD2 NA TRBJ2-7 TRBV7-2 CASSSTSGPYEQYF
TRBD2 NA TRBJ2-3 TRBV5-1 CASSLVAGGHQSTDTQYF
TRBD2 few TRBJ2-1 TRBV20-1 CSAETSGVYNEQFF
TRBD1 NA TRBJ1-6 TRBV6-5 CASSYSATGAYSPLHF
TRBD1 once TRBJ2-5 TRBV5-1 CASSGAGGPQETQYF
TRBD1 NA TRBJ1-2 TRBV19 CASRRGPDYGYTF